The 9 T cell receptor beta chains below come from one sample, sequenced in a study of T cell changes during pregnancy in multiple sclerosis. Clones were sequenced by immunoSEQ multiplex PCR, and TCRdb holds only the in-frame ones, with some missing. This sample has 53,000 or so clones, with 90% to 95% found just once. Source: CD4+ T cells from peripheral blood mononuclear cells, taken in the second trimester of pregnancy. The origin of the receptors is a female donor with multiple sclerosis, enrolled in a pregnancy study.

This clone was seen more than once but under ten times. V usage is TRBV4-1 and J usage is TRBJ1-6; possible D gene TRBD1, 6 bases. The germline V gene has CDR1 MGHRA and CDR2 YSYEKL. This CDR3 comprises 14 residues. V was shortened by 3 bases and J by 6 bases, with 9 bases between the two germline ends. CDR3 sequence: CASSHYRVNSPLHF. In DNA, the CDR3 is TGCGCCAGCAGCCACTACAGGGTTAATTCACCCCTCCACTTT.

The CDR3 spells CASSEYSQGIVYGYTF. As DNA, the CDR3 is TGTGCCAGCAGCGAATACAGTCAGGGTATTGTATATGGCTACACCTTC. The chain employs TRBV7-8 and TRBJ1-2; D perhaps matches TRBD1 (5 bases). Trimming pared 5 bases from V and 5 bases from J, leaving 21 bases between. Per the germline V gene, CDR1 is SGHVS and CDR2 is FQNEAQ. CDR3 size: 16 residues.

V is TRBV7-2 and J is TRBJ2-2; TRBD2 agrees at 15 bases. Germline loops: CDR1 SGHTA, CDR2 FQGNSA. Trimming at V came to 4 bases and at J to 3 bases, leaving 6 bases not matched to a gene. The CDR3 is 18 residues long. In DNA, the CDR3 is TGTGCCAGCAGCTCGGGACTAGCGGGGGGTTCCTACACCGGGGAGCTGTTTTTT. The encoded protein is CASSSGLAGGSYTGELFF.

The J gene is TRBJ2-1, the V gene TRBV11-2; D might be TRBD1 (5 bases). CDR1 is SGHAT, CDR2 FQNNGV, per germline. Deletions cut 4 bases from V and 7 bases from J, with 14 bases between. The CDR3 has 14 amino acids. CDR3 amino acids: CASSSSMGRNEQFF. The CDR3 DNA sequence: TGTGCCAGCAGCTCCAGCATGGGGCGGAATGAGCAGTTCTTC.

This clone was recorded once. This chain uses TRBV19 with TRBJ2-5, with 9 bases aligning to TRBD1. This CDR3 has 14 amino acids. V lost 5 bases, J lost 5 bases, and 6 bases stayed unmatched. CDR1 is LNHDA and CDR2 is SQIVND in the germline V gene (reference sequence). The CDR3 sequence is CASSPTGGGETQYF. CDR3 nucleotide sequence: TGTGCCAGTAGTCCGACAGGGGGTGGGGAGACCCAGTACTTC.

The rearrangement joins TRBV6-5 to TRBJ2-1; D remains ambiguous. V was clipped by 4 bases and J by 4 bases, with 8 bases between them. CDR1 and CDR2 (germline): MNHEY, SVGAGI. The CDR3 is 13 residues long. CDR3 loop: CASSSFSYNEQFF. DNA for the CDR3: TGTGCCAGCAGTTCCTTCAGTTACAATGAGCAGTTCTTC.

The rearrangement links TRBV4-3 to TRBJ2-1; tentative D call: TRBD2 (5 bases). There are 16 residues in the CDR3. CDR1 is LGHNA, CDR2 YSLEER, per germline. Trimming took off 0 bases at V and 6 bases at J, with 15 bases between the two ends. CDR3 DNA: TGCGCCAGCAGCCAAGATGTGAGGGTTTGGGGCAATGAGCAGTTCTTC. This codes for CASSQDVRVWGNEQFF.

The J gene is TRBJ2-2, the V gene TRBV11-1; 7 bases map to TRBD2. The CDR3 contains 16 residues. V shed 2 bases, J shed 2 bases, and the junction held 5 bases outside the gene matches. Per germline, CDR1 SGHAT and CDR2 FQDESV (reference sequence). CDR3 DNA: TGTGCCAGCAGCTTACTAAGCGGGGCAAACACCGGGGAGCTGTTTTTT. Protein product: CASSLLSGANTGELFF.

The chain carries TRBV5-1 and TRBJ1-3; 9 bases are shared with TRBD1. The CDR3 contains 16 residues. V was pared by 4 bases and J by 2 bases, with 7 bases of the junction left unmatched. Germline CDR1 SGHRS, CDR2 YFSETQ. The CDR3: CASSPTGGAAGNTIYF. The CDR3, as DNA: TGCGCCAGCAGCCCGACAGGGGGTGCCGCTGGAAACACCATATATTTT.